The 4 T cell receptor beta chains in this list originate from one sample, sequenced in a study of blood T cell repertoires in COVID-19. Libraries were prepared by immunoSEQ multiplex PCR; TCRdb keeps only in-frame clonotypes and omits some of them. The top ten hold roughly 12% of the sample, which has just under 60,000 clones, around 80% seen once. The specimen was peripheral blood. The receptor source for this set is a man older than 75 with acute or convalescent COVID-19.

This clone came up a few times. The V and J genes are TRBV10-3 and TRBJ2-5; weak D call: TRBD1 (6 bases). Germline V gene sequence: CDR1 ENHRY, CDR2 SYGVKD. This CDR3 spans 15 amino acids. Trimming took 0 bases from V and 2 from J, leaving 10 bases between them. The CDR3 coding sequence is TGTGCCATCAGTGAGTCGACAGGTCCGCAAGAGACCCAGTACTTC. Translating it yields CAISESTGPQETQYF.

The rearrangement links TRBV5-1 to TRBJ1-3; TRBD1 agrees at 10 bases. J lost 0 bases, V lost 1 base, and 7 bases had no gene match. The CDR3 runs 18 residues. Germline CDR1 reads SGHRS; CDR2 reads YFSETQ. CDR3 nucleotides: TGCGCCAGCAGCTTGAGCGGCTGGACAGGGGGCTCTGGAAACACCATATATTTT. It codes for CASSLSGWTGGSGNTIYF.

This clone was recorded a few times. This chain connects TRBV14 to TRBJ2-3; no clear D. The CDR3 loop spans 16 amino acids. V lost 0 bases and J lost 2, with 12 bases in between. From germline, CDR1 is SGHDN and CDR2 FVKESK. The CDR3 is CASSQDRGSYTDTQYF. CDR3 sequence (DNA): TGTGCCAGCAGCCAAGATAGAGGATCTTACACAGATACGCAGTATTTT.

The rearrangement joins TRBV9 to TRBJ1-1; D unclear. The CDR3 extends over 12 amino acids. With 3 bases removed from V and 6 bases from J, the gap between germline ends came to 9 bases. CDR1 SGDLS and CDR2 YYNGEE come from the germline V gene. The CDR3 coding sequence is TGTGCCAGCAGCGGACGGACTGCTGAAGCTTTCTTT. It specifies CASSGRTAEAFF.